This paragraph covers one T cell receptor (beta chain) sequence. It has no known antigen specificity. Base quality data are lacking; no much larger clone is found one base away. Donors were approximately 42 systemically healthy Caucasian individuals from Russia aged roughly 6 to 100 years. Approximately 11 milliliters of peripheral blood were drawn from each donor into EDTA-treated Vacutainer tubes. PBMCs were isolated by Ficoll-Paque density-gradient centrifugation, with at least 6 million obtained per sample. Total RNA was extracted from PBMCs with Trizol reagent, with at least 5.5 micrograms obtained per sample. The percentages of naive CD45RAhigh/CD27high T cells were determined by flow cytometry on a PBMC aliquot from every donor. The data were obtained in a study of blood T cells in healthy people across ages (dated by TCRdb to between 2014 and 2016). Describing the broader study: In model experiments, template switching captured roughly one uniquely barcoded TCR beta cDNA molecule for every two T cells. To track age-related changes in TCR beta repertoire diversity, the study relied on deep sequencing normalized with unique cDNA molecular identifiers. The donors were split into four age groups: young (average 16 years), middle-aged (around 37), aged (around 67) and long-lived (under 90). To avoid experimental bias, donors of different ages were distributed randomly across sequencing lanes. Using the same blood draw, the study looked at two additional independent replicas of 1 million unique cDNA reads for two donors, one aged 18 to 30 and the other aged 80 or older. The research as a whole found: Compared with the aged group, the long-lived group had more naive CD4+ T cells, fewer expanded clones and increased TCR diversity, suggesting age selection. Because profiling used bulk unsorted PBMCs, naive and antigen-experienced compartments could not be compared conclusively. As age increased, observed TCR beta diversity per million T cells dropped in a roughly linear way, and a significant reduction was already evident by age 40. There was a strong correlation between observed TCR beta diversity and the percentage of naive T cells measured by flow cytometry. The CMV infection status of donors was not known, potentially confounding age-related changes in expanded clonotypes. Estimates of total diversity from one million sequenced T cells were regarded as lower bounds and underestimates.

The library was produced with 5' RACE. Instrument used: Illumina HiSeq 2500. The second PCR ran for about 6 to 11 cycles and used a J-beta primer mix along with a sample-barcoded 5' primer. A unique molecular identifier was introduced onto each TCR beta cDNA molecule by a template-switch 5' adaptor carrying 12 random nucleotides. At least 3 million CDR3-containing paired-end reads were obtained from each sample. First-strand cDNA synthesis was performed from all RNA using the Mint cDNA synthesis kit, with priming by a TRBC-specific oligonucleotide. Following uracil-DNA glycosylase treatment, all cDNA underwent a first 18-cycle PCR with the universal primers M1SS and BC2_uni_R. Concerning the study's data processing: For normalization, 1 million high-quality reads, each with a distinct molecular identifier, were randomly selected from each sample. Instead of being binned into consensus sequences, reads that shared molecular identifiers were thrown out. MiTCR, set to a Q25 quality threshold and the strictest error-elimination algorithm, was used for CDR3 identification, clonotype clustering and error correction. Lower-bound total TCR beta diversity was estimated with a nonparametric unseen species model using Euler transformation. The public reads were reanalyzed by TCRdb: fastp trimming at Q25, MiXCR alignment, in-frame beta chains only. Rows matching on CDR3 protein sequence are summarized as one entry with the most common DNA and genes. The V and J calls and clone size come from TCRdb's table, not from the authors' own analysis. In all, the sample holds hundreds of thousands of distinct CDR3 sequences, and approximately 30% of those were seen once. The top ten clones comprise over 15% of the sample.

CDR1 and CDR2 were assigned from the germline V gene as SGHRS and YFSETQ. V is pared back by 4 bases and J by 4 bases, with 11 bases lying between the germline termini. CDR3 length: 13 amino acids, cysteine to phenylalanine. Left in the record is the CDR3 DNA by itself, 39 bases read in frame from the first base. This TCR was recovered from a woman of 80 years or more in good health. Donor details come from another sample of the same person, matched by shared clones. Input material: blood. The chain couples TRBV5-1 to TRBJ1-2, with the D gene not clear enough to name. The encoded CDR3 is CASSGHLSYGYTF. The nucleotide sequence is TGCGCCAGCAGCGGGCACCTTTCCTATGGCTACACCTTC.